This T cell receptor (beta chain) was recorded in a study of blood T cell repertoires in COVID-19. Symptom resolution, clearance, or two negative PCRs marked donors in Cohort 3 as recovered. Profiled with immunoSEQ multiplex PCR; TCRdb holds only in-frame clones, not every one. The sample holds approximately 350,000 clones, less than 90% seen once. The sequence was obtained from a woman aged 50 to 60 who had recovered from COVID-19. Sequencing input: PBMCs or T cells enriched from blood (not recorded which).

In DNA, the CDR3 is TGTGCCAGCAGCTTAATCAGGGACACCGGGGAGCTGTTTTTT. Translating it yields CASSLIRDTGELFF. The chain carries TRBV11-2 and TRBJ2-2, with D perhaps matching TRBD1 (5 bases). The length of the CDR3 is 14 residues. Germline V gene data show CDR1 as SGHAT and CDR2 as FQNNGV. V shed 2 bases and J shed 3 bases, with 7 bases lying between them.